What follows are 20 T cell receptor beta chains derived from one specimen sequenced in a study of T cell repertoires in cytomegalovirus infection. Each CDR3 protein is one row after TCRdb ran MiXCR on the reads. The data show over 450,000 distinct CDR3 sequences, with 10% to 12% seen just once and roughly a tenth held by the top ten. The sequencing sample was made of PBMCs. The source is a human donor in good health (CMV status not recorded). Some clones in this sample may be carry-over from other donors' samples.

The chain joins TRBV24-1 to TRBJ1-1; TRBD1 is a possible D gene (5 bases). V was cut by 7 bases and J by 7 bases, with 15 bases left in between. CDR3 length: 13 amino acids. CDR1 and CDR2 from the germline V gene are KGHDR and SFDVKD. The chain's CDR3 is CATRGRAGDEAFF. The CDR3 DNA reads TGTGCCACCAGAGGCAGGGCGGGGGATGAAGCTTTCTTT.

The rearrangement joins TRBV9 to TRBJ2-1; 9 bases map to TRBD2. This CDR3 contains 18 residues. CDR1 is SGDLS, CDR2 YYNGEE, per germline. V trimming: 0 bases; J trimming: 6 bases; junction bases outside the gene matches: 13. This CDR3 reads CASSVGRGGGRAINEQFF. The DNA of the CDR3 is TGTGCCAGCAGCGTAGGGAGGGGAGGCGGGAGGGCCATCAATGAGCAGTTCTTC.

At least ten counts were recorded for this clonotype. The chain combines TRBV7-2 with TRBJ2-3, with TRBD2 matching over 9 bases. Germline V gene lookup returns CDR1 SGHTA and CDR2 FQGNSA. V shed 4 bases and J 2 bases; nucleotides not matched to a gene: 10. CDR3 size: 17 residues. CDR3 nucleotide sequence: TGTGCCAGCAGCTCTCGGCCAGCGGGAGGAACCACAGATACGCAGTATTTT. Its translation is CASSSRPAGGTTDTQYF.

This sequence joins TRBV5-5 and TRBJ1-2; D not certain. Looked up from germline, CDR1 is SGHKS and CDR2 is YYEKEE (reference sequence). Trimming stripped 4 bases from V and 3 bases from J, with 10 bases between. The CDR3 runs to 13 residues. CDR3 nucleotides: TGTGCCAGCAGCCCGTCATCGGACTATGGCTACACCTTC. Protein: CASSPSSDYGYTF.

This clonotype was observed many times. V usage is TRBV19 and J usage is TRBJ2-3; no reliable D call. The CDR3 is made up of 13 amino acids. With 4 bases removed from V and 0 bases from J, the gap between germline ends came to 5 bases. Germline V gene sequence: CDR1 LNHDA, CDR2 SQIVND (reference sequence). Written as DNA, the CDR3 is TGTGCCAGTAGTAAATCTAGCACAGATACGCAGTATTTT. This sequence encodes CASSKSSTDTQYF.

This clonotype occurred many times. The rearrangement uses TRBV7-8 and TRBJ2-4; weak D call: TRBD2 (5 bases). CDR1 SGHVS and CDR2 FQNEAQ come from the germline V gene. The CDR3 extends over 16 amino acids. The ends were cut back, 3 bases at V and 2 bases at J, with 14 bases in the middle. Here the CDR3 DNA reads TGTGCCAGCAGCTTCTGGCGGAGCGGAACCAAAAACATTCAGTACTTC. It translates to CASSFWRSGTKNIQYF.

This clonotype was detected only a few times. The chain is built from TRBV14 and TRBJ2-7; either TRBD1 or TRBD2 may fit D (7 bases each). Germline assignment: CDR1 SGHDN and CDR2 FVKESK. V lost 0 bases and J 5 bases, leaving 11 bases between the germline ends. The CDR3 covers 14 residues. CDR3 sequence: CASSQEQGRDEQYF. CDR3 in DNA: TGTGCCAGCAGCCAAGAACAGGGGAGGGACGAGCAGTACTTC.

This clonotype was detected many times. CDR3 loop: CASSSGQGAHEQYF. The CDR3 DNA sequence: TGTGCCAGCAGTTCCGGACAGGGGGCACACGAGCAGTACTTC. The gene calls are TRBV27 and TRBJ2-7, with 11 positions matching TRBD1. The CDR3 consists of 14 residues. J gave up 5 bases and V 4 bases, and 4 bases lay outside the gene matches. Germline V lookup: CDR1 MNHEY, CDR2 SMNVEV (reference sequence).

Concerning this clonotype itself: A read error may account for a junction end that differs from germline. The chain is built from TRBV20-1 and TRBJ2-2; perhaps TRBD2 as D (6 bases). The length of the CDR3 is 13 residues. Germline V gene data show CDR1 as DFQATT and CDR2 as SNEGSKA (reference sequence). This CDR3 reads CSAQEEGSGELLF. The CDR3 region has the DNA TGCAGTGCTCAAGAGGAGGGGTCCGGGGAGCTGCTTTTT.

Ten or more counts support this clonotype. The chain couples TRBV7-2 to TRBJ2-1; TRBD2 is a possible D gene (6 bases). In germline, CDR1 is SGHTA, CDR2 FQGNSA. V lost 4 bases and J 1 base, leaving 14 bases between the germline ends. This CDR3 contains 16 residues. CDR3 loop: CASSSHVRGSYNEQFF. The DNA of the CDR3 is TGTGCCAGCAGCTCCCACGTACGGGGGTCCTACAATGAGCAGTTCTTC.

The sample holds many counts of this clonotype. The rearrangement links TRBV2 to TRBJ2-2; possible D gene TRBD1, 6 bases. Germline V lookup: CDR1 SNHLY, CDR2 FYNNEI. V was clipped by 6 bases and J by 7 bases, with 9 bases between them. This CDR3 region has 12 residues. The CDR3 loop reads CASRQGHGELFF. The DNA for the CDR3 is TGTGCCAGCAGACAGGGCCACGGGGAGCTGTTTTTT.

V and J are TRBV12-3 or TRBV12-4 and TRBJ1-5; tentative D call: TRBD1 (6 bases). This CDR3 region has 15 residues. V lost 4 bases to trimming and J lost 1 base, with 11 bases between them. The CDR3 DNA is TGTGCCAGCAGTTGGGGACACCTCAGCAATCAGCCCCAGCATTTT. Translated, it gives CASSWGHLSNQPQHF.

This clonotype occurred many times. The chain uses TRBV6-6 and TRBJ2-6; TRBD1 agrees at 7 bases. The germline V gene encodes CDR1 MNHNY and CDR2 SVGAGI (reference sequence). The CDR3 has 14 residues. Trimming cost V 11 bases and J 2 bases; bases outside gene matches: 6. The CDR3 spells CAAHQGAGANVLTF. CDR3 coding DNA: TGTGCCGCCCACCAGGGGGCTGGGGCCAACGTCCTGACTTTC.

This clonotype came up many times. The gene calls are TRBV12-3 or TRBV12-4 and TRBJ2-7; no clear D. V lost 1 base to trimming and J lost 3 bases, with 10 bases between them. The CDR3 is 14 residues long. CDR3 nucleotide sequence: TGTGCCAGCAGTTTAGATGGCGGCTACTACGAGCAGTACTTC. Protein product: CASSLDGGYYEQYF.

This clonotype was seen ten or more times. Here the CDR3 DNA reads TGTGCCAGCAGTGAAATAGTCTCTGGGGCCAACGTCCTGACTTTC. Its translation is CASSEIVSGANVLTF. The V gene is TRBV6-1, the J gene TRBJ2-6; D unresolved. V was cut by 2 bases and J by 0 bases, with 5 bases left in between. CDR3 length equals 15 residues. Looked up from germline, CDR1 is MNHNS and CDR2 is SASEGT.

To note about this clonotype: A much larger clone sits a single nucleotide away, making a read error possible. The chain carries TRBV6-6 and TRBJ1-1; TRBD1 is a possible D gene (5 bases). V lost 8 bases and J lost 4, with 17 bases in between. The germline gives CDR1 MNHNY, CDR2 SVGAGI (reference sequence). The length of the CDR3 is 14 residues. CDR3 amino acids: CASRSQGSVTEAFF. CDR3 bases: TGTGCCAGCCGTAGCCAGGGATCGGTCACTGAAGCTTTCTTT.

The table lists this clonotype with a few counts. This rearrangement joins TRBV10-3 to TRBJ2-2; tentative D call: TRBD1 (7 bases). Trimming shortened V by 7 bases and J by 4 bases, and 13 bases separated the two germline ends. CDR1 is ENHRY, CDR2 SYGVKD, per germline. This CDR3 region has 14 residues. The CDR3 loop reads CAIKVQGGTGELFF. CDR3 DNA sequence: TGTGCCATCAAGGTCCAGGGGGGCACCGGGGAGCTGTTTTTT.

J is TRBJ1-4 and V is TRBV20-1, with TRBD1 as a possible D gene (6 bases). CDR1 is DFQATT and CDR2 is SNEGSKA in the germline V gene (reference sequence). This CDR3 spans 14 amino acids. With 2 bases removed from V and 2 bases from J, the gap between germline ends came to 9 bases. Here the CDR3 DNA reads TGCAGTGCTAGAAGGGGGTTGACTAATGAAAAACTGTTTTTT. Translation gives CSARRGLTNEKLFF.

This clonotype appeared many times. This chain uses TRBV2 with TRBJ1-2; possible D gene TRBD1, 6 bases. CDR1 SNHLY and CDR2 FYNNEI come from the germline V gene. The CDR3 runs 16 residues. V shed 4 bases and J shed 2 bases, with 17 bases lying between them. CDR3 loop: CASSAKGITGNYGYTF. The CDR3 DNA follows: TGTGCCAGCAGTGCCAAGGGGATTACAGGGAACTATGGCTACACCTTC.

This clonotype showed up many times. J is TRBJ1-6 and V is TRBV6-5; 12 bases align to TRBD1. Germline loops: CDR1 MNHEY, CDR2 SVGAGI. The V segment lost 6 bases and the J segment 0 bases; nucleotides outside the gene matches: 9. The CDR3 length is 19 residues. The CDR3 nucleotides read TGTGCCAGCAGACCCGAAGGGACAGGGGGCGACTCCTATAATTCACCCCTCCACTTT. It yields the protein CASRPEGTGGDSYNSPLHF.